The 18 T cell receptor beta chains listed next were all sequenced from one sample in a study of tumor and adjacent non-tumor tissue in lung cancer. Three rounds of nested PCR, following a modified ARM-PCR protocol, produced the TCRbeta library. TCRdb re-called the multiplex PCR reads with MiXCR, one entry per CDR3 protein. This table holds about 75,000 distinct CDR3 sequences, around 70% found once. This sample's RNA came from whole unsorted tissue. More than 3 cm separated this lung sample from the edge of the tumor. The sample consisted of distant non-tumor lung tissue. Every receptor here comes from a woman aged 50 to 60 with non-small cell lung cancer.

A remark on this clonotype: This sequence may be a read error, since a much larger clone differs from it by one base. The gene calls are TRBV20-1 and TRBJ2-3, with 9 positions matching TRBD2. The V gene's germline CDR1 is DFQATT and CDR2 SNEGSKA (reference sequence). V lost 1 base to trimming and J lost 6 bases; unmatched junction nucleotides: 5. The CDR3 consists of 14 residues. The CDR3 spells CSARVASGIDTQYF. The DNA for the CDR3 is TGCAGTGCTAGAGTGGCTAGCGGGATTGATACGCAGTATTTT.

In its sample, this clonotype was seen once. At one of its ends the junction is not consistent with the germline gene, which may arise from a read error. The chain employs TRBV20-1 and TRBJ2-2, with 7 bases lining up with TRBD2. The CDR3 loop spans 14 amino acids. Germline V CDR1 and CDR2: DFQATT, SNEGSKA (reference sequence). In DNA form, the CDR3 reads TGCAGTGCTAGAATAGCAGGAATCAGCGGGGAGCTCTTTTTT. Protein product: CSARIAGISGELFF.

The chain recombines TRBV20-1 with TRBJ1-3; no clear D gene. Germline V lookup: CDR1 DFQATT, CDR2 SNEGSKA (reference sequence). This CDR3 spans 15 amino acids. Trimming removed 3 bases from V and 1 base from J, with 13 bases in between. The CDR3 region is CSASVRAVSGNTIYF. The CDR3 DNA is TGCAGTGCTAGCGTAAGGGCTGTGTCTGGAAACACCATATATTTT.

Remarks on this clonotype: A junction end diverges from the germline sequence, so it may reflect a read error. This sequence joins TRBV6-1 and TRBJ1-6, with D hard to call. From germline, CDR1 is MNHNS and CDR2 SASEGT. The CDR3 spans 15 residues. CDR3 DNA sequence: TGTGCCAGCAGTGAACAGAGGGTGAATAATTCACCCCTCTGCTTT. Amino acids: CASSEQRVNNSPLCF.

Notes on this clonotype: This likely comes from a read error, as the CDR3 has no conserved phenylalanine or tryptophan at its end. CDR3 sequence: CANSEDRNQSQHS. The CDR3 bases are TGTGCCAACAGCGAAGACAGGAACCAGTCCCAGCATTCT. This rearrangement joins TRBV11-2 to TRBJ1-5; D might be TRBD1 (6 bases). This CDR3 region has 13 residues. Per the germline V gene, CDR1 is SGHAT and CDR2 is FQNNGV.

This clonotype occurred a few times. A much more abundant neighbour one base away suggests this may be a read error. The V gene is TRBV24-1, the J gene TRBJ2-3; D is undetermined. There are 16 residues in the CDR3. From germline, CDR1 is KGHDR and CDR2 SFDVKD. The CDR3 DNA follows: TGTGCCACCGGTGATTTGCAGGATAGCCGCCCTGCGACGCAGTATTTT. Protein product: CATGDLQDSRPATQYF.

With respect to this clonotype: A much larger clone sits a single nucleotide away, making a read error possible. The rearrangement uses TRBV4-3 and TRBJ1-2; D is unresolved. Germline CDR1 is LGHNA and CDR2 is YSLEER. This CDR3 is built from 16 residues. The CDR3 DNA reads as TGCGCCACCAGCCAAGATCACGAGGCTGTGTACTATGGCTACACCTTC. Translating gives CATSQDHEAVYYGYTF.

V is TRBV6-2 or TRBV6-3 and J is TRBJ1-1, with D possibly being TRBD1 (6 bases). The CDR3 has 15 residues. From germline, CDR1 is MNHEY and CDR2 SVGEGT. V gave up 9 bases and J gave up 3 bases, with 20 bases separating them. CDR3 nucleotides: TGTGCCAGTAGTGGTTGCAGGGGCGGGTACACTGAAGCTTTCTTT. It codes for CASSGCRGGYTEAFF.

A note on this clonotype: No conserved phenylalanine or tryptophan is present at the end of the CDR3, so a read error is the likely explanation. The J gene is TRBJ2-1, the V gene TRBV11-2; D possibly corresponds to TRBD2 (5 bases). The ends were cut back, 9 bases at V and 4 bases at J, with 16 bases in the middle. The CDR3 totals 14 residues. From germline, CDR1 is SGHAT and CDR2 FQNNGV. The CDR3 DNA reads TGTGCCAGTACCTTCCTAGCCCAATACAATGAGCAGTTCATC. Amino acids: CASTFLAQYNEQFI.

For this clonotype: This CDR3 is missing its conserved last phenylalanine or tryptophan, likely due to a read error. The V call is TRBV11-2, the J call TRBJ2-3, with D hard to call. Per the germline V gene, CDR1 is SGHAT and CDR2 is FQNNGV. The CDR3 has 12 residues. The ends were cut back, 5 bases at V and 6 bases at J, with 9 bases in the middle. This CDR3 is CASSLTGDTQYS. The CDR3 bases are TGTGCCAGCAGCCTTACGGGTGATACGCAGTATTCT.

This clonotype was seen a few times. The chain carries TRBV5-6 and TRBJ1-2; no definite D call. Germline values: CDR1 SGHDT, CDR2 YYEEEE. V was shortened by 4 bases and J by 4 bases, with 14 bases between the two germline ends. CDR3 length: 14 residues. CDR3 bases: TGTGCCAGCAGCGCTCTGCAGGCGCTCTATGGCTACACCTTC. It yields the protein CASSALQALYGYTF.

In this sample, this clonotype turned up a few times. The CDR3 end shows no conserved phenylalanine or tryptophan, and so a read error is likely. The DNA is left out, because the CDR3 cannot be placed on it with certainty; the CDR3 is given as TCRdb lists it. This chain connects TRBV11-3 to TRBJ2-2. Germline assignment: CDR1 SGHNT and CDR2 YENEEA. The CDR3 totals 13 residues, both ends included. CDR3 region: CASSLDTTGELFY.

On this clonotype itself: This is likely a read error, given that the CDR3 carries no conserved phenylalanine or tryptophan at its end. The chain combines TRBV11-1 with TRBJ2-3; D remains ambiguous. Deletions cut 0 bases from V and 3 bases from J, with 7 bases between. This CDR3 has 14 amino acids. Germline loops: CDR1 SGHAT, CDR2 FQDESV (reference sequence). CDR3 coding DNA: TGTGCCAGCAGCTTAGCCACTGGGACAGATACGCAGTATTGT. This sequence encodes CASSLATGTDTQYC.

Comments on this clonotype: Because it lacks the conserved phenylalanine or tryptophan at the end, this CDR3 is likely a read error. It is unclear where the CDR3 begins or ends on the DNA, so no DNA is shown, and the CDR3 is as TCRdb lists it. The chain recombines TRBV29-1 with TRBJ2-7; TRBD2, the table's D call, lacks a check against the DNA. With termini counted, the CDR3 has 16 amino acids. CDR1 is SQVTM, CDR2 ANQGSEA, per germline. The CDR3 loop reads CSVLGTSGSRSYEQYL.

Regarding this clonotype: The CDR3 does not close with the conserved phenylalanine or tryptophan, likely indicating a read error. The chain combines TRBV28 with TRBJ2-1, with D uncertain. This CDR3 is 14 amino acids long. From germline, CDR1 is MDHEN and CDR2 SYDVKM. CDR3 coding DNA: TGTGGCAGCAGTAGGCAGGCCCTCCACAATGAGCAGTTCCTC. Translating gives CGSSRQALHNEQFL.

This clonotype was recorded once. The missing conserved phenylalanine or tryptophan at the end of this CDR3 makes a read error likely. This chain connects TRBV5-6 to TRBJ2-5, with D perhaps TRBD1 (6 bases). The V end lost 6 bases, the J end lost 2 bases, and 14 bases lay between the germline ends. Germline assignment: CDR1 SGHDT and CDR2 YYEEEE. The CDR3 is 14 residues long. Here the CDR3 reads CASNQDGTQETQYL. CDR3 in DNA: TGTGCCAGCAACCAAGACGGGACACAAGAGACCCAGTACCTC.

Comment on this clonotype: It may be a read error: a sequence one base away is much more abundant. The V call is TRBV20-1, the J call TRBJ1-5; D is perhaps TRBD1 (6 bases). Germline values: CDR1 DFQATT, CDR2 SNEGSKA (reference sequence). CDR3 size: 16 residues. V was pared by 3 bases and J by 3 bases, with 18 bases between. The DNA for the CDR3 is TGCAGTGCTAGGTGGGGCAGGGGCCCCACCAATCAGCCCCAGCATTTT. Protein: CSARWGRGPTNQPQHF.

In its sample, this clonotype was seen many times. This chain joins TRBV20-1 and TRBJ2-3; D not certain. The CDR3 is made up of 13 amino acids. V lost 2 bases to trimming and J lost 4 bases, with 10 bases between them. In germline, CDR1 is DFQATT, CDR2 SNEGSKA (reference sequence). The CDR3 region is CSARKTKSDTQYF. The DNA of the CDR3 is TGCAGTGCTAGAAAGACAAAATCAGATACGCAGTATTTT.